Below, 20 T cell receptor beta chains from the same sample are listed, as sequenced in a study of human T cells and chemical hapten exposure. Time point noted: pre-sensitization, week 0. Regarding treatment: therapeutic diphenylcyclopropenone sensitization with weekly scalp DPC. TCRdb re-derived calls from the RACE reads in MiXCR, one entry per CDR3 protein. The top ten hold under 7% of the sample, which has tens of thousands of distinct CDR3 sequences, roughly 12% seen once. The sample was whole blood, taken in connection with sensitization to the hapten diphenylcyclopropenone (DPC). These receptors came from a woman in her 30s with alopecia areata. Some clones in this sample may be carry-over from other donors' samples.

This sequence joins TRBV10-3 and TRBJ2-7; D ambiguous. V lost 2 bases and J 2 bases, leaving 7 bases between the germline ends. CDR3 length: 13 amino acids. CDR1 is ENHRY, CDR2 SYGVKD, per germline. This CDR3 reads CAISETSAYEQYF. In DNA form, the CDR3 reads TGTGCCATCAGTGAGACATCAGCCTACGAGCAGTACTTC.

The rearrangement joins TRBV6-2 or TRBV6-3 to TRBJ2-6; D is perhaps TRBD1 (5 bases). CDR1 is MNHEY and CDR2 is SVGEGT in the germline V gene. With 9 bases removed from V and 0 bases from J, the gap between germline ends came to 12 bases. The CDR3 runs to 15 residues. In DNA form, the CDR3 reads TGTGCCAGTCAAAAACAGGACTCTGGGGCCAACGTCCTGACTTTC. Its protein product is CASQKQDSGANVLTF.

At least ten counts were recorded for this clonotype. The chain links TRBV5-1 to TRBJ1-5; unclear D gene. Trimming left V 2 bases short and J 3 bases short, with 6 bases between. Per germline, CDR1 SGHRS and CDR2 YFSETQ. The CDR3 runs 13 residues. The CDR3 sequence is CASSFDVNQPQHF. The CDR3 coding sequence is TGCGCCAGCAGCTTTGATGTCAATCAGCCCCAGCATTTT.

This clonotype came up a few times. V gene TRBV12-3 or TRBV12-4 combines with J gene TRBJ2-2; D call uncertain. The CDR3 length is 14 residues. Between the trimmed V and J ends, which lost 6 bases and 4 bases, there was a span of 12 bases. The CDR3 spells CASSTTSPTGELFF. DNA of the CDR3: TGTGCCAGCAGCACCACGTCGCCCACCGGGGAGCTGTTTTTT.

This clonotype was recorded at least ten times. The chain is built from TRBV5-1 and TRBJ2-5; 11 positions match TRBD2. The CDR3 is 16 residues long. The junction had 8 bases not matched to a gene; V was cut back by 4 bases and J by 3 bases. Per germline, CDR1 SGHRS and CDR2 YFSETQ. CDR3 nucleotide sequence: TGCGCCAGCAGCGCCGCTGGGACTAGCGGTGAAGAGACCCAGTACTTC. Amino acids: CASSAAGTSGEETQYF.

A word on this clonotype: A much more abundant neighbour one base away suggests this may be a read error. The chain uses TRBV20-1 and TRBJ2-7; 9 nucleotides align to TRBD1. The CDR3 spans 14 residues. Germline V gives CDR1 DFQATT, CDR2 SNEGSKA (reference sequence). V lost 6 bases, J lost 8 bases, and 14 bases stayed unmatched. The CDR3 bases are TGCAGTGCAAAGCCGGGACAGGGAGGGGACAAGCAGTACTTC. It encodes CSAKPGQGGDKQYF.

The chain couples TRBV6-2 or TRBV6-3 to TRBJ2-5; 7 nucleotides line up with TRBD1. The germline V gene has CDR1 MNHEY and CDR2 SVGEGT. This CDR3 region has 16 residues. The V gene end was trimmed by 4 bases and the J gene end by 2 bases; junction bases not matched to a gene: 10. The CDR3 sequence is CASSSPGQRFQETQYF. CDR3 nucleotides: TGTGCCAGCAGTTCACCGGGACAGCGATTTCAAGAGACCCAGTACTTC.

The chain recombines TRBV30 with TRBJ2-7; 7 positions agree with TRBD2. CDR3 length: 14 amino acids. Germline CDR1 reads GTSNPN; CDR2 reads SVGIG (reference sequence). J was trimmed by 2 bases and V by 0 bases; bases with no gene match: 4. The CDR3 region is CAWSVMAGAYEQYF. The CDR3 DNA sequence: TGTGCCTGGAGTGTAATGGCGGGGGCCTACGAGCAGTACTTC.

CDR3 DNA sequence: TGTGCCAGCAGCACCTCCGCCGGGAGGACTAGCACAGATACGCAGTATTTT. Translating gives CASSTSAGRTSTDTQYF. The chain has TRBV7-2 and TRBJ2-3, with 7 nucleotides matching TRBD2. With 5 bases clipped from V and 0 bases from J, the junction kept 11 bases outside the gene matches. CDR1 SGHTA and CDR2 FQGNSA come from the germline V gene. This CDR3 contains 17 residues. Using reference TRBV7-2 and TRBJ2-3 for the parts outside the CDR3, the full variable domain is GAGVSQSPSNKVTEKGKDVELRCDPISGHTALYWYRQSLGQGLEFLIYFQGNSAPDKSGLPSDRFSAERTGGSVSTLTIQRTQQEDSAVYLCASSTSAGRTSTDTQYFGPGTRLTVL.

This clonotype was picked up many times. This chain connects TRBV5-5 to TRBJ2-2; D perhaps matches TRBD1 (6 bases). The CDR3 runs to 17 residues. Trimming took off 3 bases at V and 1 base at J, with 16 bases between the two ends. In germline, CDR1 is SGHKS, CDR2 YYEKEE (reference sequence). CDR3 bases: TGTGCCAGCAGCTCTCCACCGGGACAAAGGAACACCGGGGAGCTGTTTTTT. As protein: CASSSPPGQRNTGELFF.

This clonotype has at least ten counts. This rearrangement joins TRBV10-2 to TRBJ2-7, with TRBD2 as a possible D gene (6 bases). Germline V lookup: CDR1 WSHSY, CDR2 SAAADI. CDR3 length equals 15 residues. Trimming cost V 2 bases and J 2 bases, with 13 bases left between them. In DNA, the CDR3 is TGCGCCAGCAGTGAGACGGGACGACTAGCCTACGAGCAGTACTTC. Residues: CASSETGRLAYEQYF.

The chain uses TRBV4-2 and TRBJ1-1; D is undetermined. The CDR3 loop spans 13 amino acids. Looked up from germline, CDR1 is LGHNA and CDR2 is YNFKEQ. Trimming left V 4 bases short and J 1 base short, with 7 bases between. CDR3 amino acids: CASSPKRNTEAFF. DNA of the CDR3: TGTGCCAGCAGCCCAAAGAGGAACACTGAAGCTTTCTTT.

This clonotype is termed medium-sized. This rearrangement joins TRBV24-1 to TRBJ2-1; 7 bases are shared with TRBD2. The CDR3 totals 19 residues. The V gene end was trimmed by 2 bases and the J gene end by 9 bases; junction bases not matched to a gene: 21. Germline CDR1 is KGHDR and CDR2 is SFDVKD. The CDR3 loop reads CATSDSQNLAGRTGGEQFF. CDR3 DNA sequence: TGTGCCACCAGTGATTCTCAAAATTTAGCCGGGAGGACCGGGGGTGAGCAGTTCTTC.

This clonotype was detected many times. The V gene is TRBV28, the J gene TRBJ1-5; D may be TRBD1 (5 bases). Germline-derived CDR1 and CDR2 are MDHEN and SYDVKM. CDR3 length: 15 amino acids. Trimming shortened V by 6 bases and J by 0 bases, and 12 bases separated the two germline ends. CDR3 sequence reads: CASSQLQVSNQPQHF. The DNA of the CDR3 is TGTGCCAGCAGCCAGTTACAGGTTAGCAATCAGCCCCAGCATTTT.

A few counts support this clonotype. The chain links TRBV7-9 to TRBJ1-1; D remains unclear. The CDR3 covers 13 residues. From germline, CDR1 is SEHNR and CDR2 FQNEAQ (reference sequence). The germline V and J ends were trimmed by 2 bases and 1 base, with 5 bases remaining between them. DNA of the CDR3: TGTGCCAGCAGCTTAATGGAGAACACTGAAGCTTTCTTT. Translating gives CASSLMENTEAFF.

The chain combines TRBV4-3 with TRBJ2-3; 13 bases are a match to TRBD2. The CDR3 is made up of 17 amino acids. Per the germline V gene, CDR1 is LGHNA and CDR2 is YSLEER. V lost 3 bases, J lost 2 bases, and 5 bases stayed unmatched. The CDR3 spells CASSQKGLAGYTDTQYF. DNA of the CDR3: TGCGCCAGCAGCCAGAAGGGACTAGCGGGATACACAGATACGCAGTATTTT.

The V and J genes are TRBV6-5 and TRBJ2-5; 7 positions agree with TRBD1. This CDR3 has 16 amino acids. Germline V gene data show CDR1 as MNHEY and CDR2 as SVGAGI. V lost 5 bases to trimming and J lost 0 bases; unmatched junction nucleotides: 9. Here the CDR3 reads CASSLLRGTNQETQYF. The DNA for the CDR3 is TGTGCCAGCAGTCTCCTCAGGGGGACGAACCAAGAGACCCAGTACTTC.

This clonotype appeared many times. This chain links TRBV10-3 with TRBJ2-1; D is undetermined. Trimming stripped 4 bases from V and 8 bases from J, with 6 bases between. CDR3 length: 11 amino acids. Per germline, CDR1 ENHRY and CDR2 SYGVKD. CDR3 amino acids: CAISARDEQFF. DNA for the CDR3: TGTGCCATCAGTGCTAGGGATGAGCAGTTCTTC.

This clonotype was seen repeatedly, ten times or more. The V gene is TRBV4-3, the J gene TRBJ2-7, with a weak D call TRBD1 (6 bases). V was cut by 3 bases and J by 3 bases, with 12 bases left in between. Germline CDR1 reads LGHNA; CDR2 reads YSLEER. The CDR3 contains 14 residues. The CDR3 coding sequence is TGCGCCAGCAGCCACTACAGGGAAGGCTACGAGCAGTACTTC. The encoded protein is CASSHYREGYEQYF.

As to this clonotype: One base away lies a much larger clone, so this may be a sequencing read error. The J gene is TRBJ2-1, the V gene TRBV4-3, with D uncertain. The CDR3 has 15 amino acids. Germline values: CDR1 LGHNA, CDR2 YSLEER. CDR3 bases: TGCGCCAGCAGCCCTTCTACGGGCTCCTACGATGAGCAGTTCTTC. This codes for CASSPSTGSYDEQFF.